The sequence of this TCR beta chain was determined in a study of regulatory T cells in long-lasting Graves disease. The time point denotes: newly diagnosed GD, antithyroid drugs for less than 3 months. Scientists built the TCR library using RNA that was extracted from PBMCs. This CDR3 comprises 14 residues. With iRepertoire HTBI primers and Arm-PCR of CDR3 regions, TCR beta libraries were built. TCRdb recomputed calls from the multiplex PCR reads with MiXCR, one row per CDR3 protein. Here the sample spans some 560,000 distinct CDR3 sequences, 15% to 20% being singletons. Worth noting for this clonotype: A much bigger clone sits one base away, suggesting this may be a read error.

The same sample was also studied in work on T cells in Graves' hyperthyroidism and ophthalmopathy. This second study notes: Blood also held most thyroid clonotypes expanded beyond 0.001.

The sample in question was peripheral blood mononuclear cells (PBMCs), obtained at new diagnosis, from a patient treated with antithyroid drugs. This clonotype originated in a woman aged 40-60 years with Graves disease. This chain uses TRBV12-3 or TRBV12-4 with TRBJ1-4; TRBD1 agrees at 7 bases. CDR3 nucleotide sequence: TGTGCCAGCAGTGAGGGGACAGTGAATGGAAAACTGTTTTTT. Translation gives CASSEGTVNGKLFF.